The 6 T cell receptor beta chains below come from one sample, sequenced in a study of cytomegalovirus exposure and HLA in healthy donors. Primers for the PCR totalled 60 Vbeta and 13 Jbeta. Assay used: immunoSEQ multiplex PCR; TCRdb lists only in-frame clones, some missing. The sample lists around 99,000 clones; 74% were seen once. What was sequenced was PBMCs. These receptor sequences come from a middle-aged woman in good health and CMV-seropositive.

The chain combines TRBV5-1 with TRBJ2-1; 14 nucleotides match TRBD2. Germline assignment: CDR1 SGHRS and CDR2 YFSETQ. V was pared by 0 bases and J by 9 bases, with 2 bases of the junction left unmatched. CDR3 size: 15 residues. CDR3 loop: CASSLDGTSGGEQFF. CDR3 nucleotide sequence: TGCGCCAGCAGCTTGGATGGGACTAGCGGGGGTGAGCAGTTCTTC.

This chain connects TRBV7-9 to TRBJ1-1; possibly TRBD1 for D (5 bases). The CDR3 covers 11 residues. V lost 5 bases and J lost 5, with 6 bases in between. Germline V lookup: CDR1 SEHNR, CDR2 FQNEAQ (reference sequence). The CDR3 bases are TGTGCCAGCAGCCAGGGAACTGAAGCTTTCTTT. Amino acid sequence: CASSQGTEAFF.

This chain links TRBV6-5 with TRBJ2-2; 9 bases match TRBD1. There are 15 residues in the CDR3. Looked up from germline, CDR1 is MNHEY and CDR2 is SVGAGI. After removal of 1 base from V and 7 bases from J, the junction contained 4 bases not matched to a gene. The CDR3 bases are TGTGCCAGCAGTTACTGGGGACAGGGCGGCGGGGAGCTGTTTTTT. Its protein product is CASSYWGQGGGELFF.

The chain uses TRBV7-2 and TRBJ1-6; possible D gene TRBD1, 5 bases. Germline-derived CDR1 and CDR2 are SGHTA and FQGNSA. The V gene lost 5 bases and the J gene lost 7 bases, with 18 bases spanning the gap. CDR3 size: 16 residues. CDR3 residues: CASSNVGTRGNSPLHF. As DNA, the CDR3 is TGTGCCAGCAGCAACGTCGGGACGCGGGGGAATTCACCCCTCCACTTT.

This clone was observed a few times. The rearrangement joins TRBV6-6 to TRBJ2-7, with D tentatively TRBD2 (6 bases). The V end was cut by 4 bases, the J end by 5 bases, with 18 bases between. Germline V gene lookup returns CDR1 MNHNY and CDR2 SVGAGI (reference sequence). This CDR3 contains 15 residues. CDR3: CASSSPGLGEDEQYF. The CDR3 region has the DNA TGTGCCAGCAGTTCACCGGGACTGGGGGAGGACGAGCAGTACTTC.

This clone was seen only a few times. This sequence joins TRBV9 and TRBJ1-5; TRBD1 might be the D (6 bases). This CDR3 has 16 residues. The germline V and J ends were trimmed by 0 bases and 7 bases, with 17 bases remaining between them. The germline CDR1 and CDR2 sequences are SGDLS and YYNGEE. The CDR3 sequence is CASSVGAGEIGQPQHF. The CDR3 nucleotides read TGTGCCAGCAGCGTAGGCGCAGGGGAGATTGGGCAGCCCCAGCATTTT.